Below, 15 T cell receptor beta chains from the same sample are listed, as sequenced in a study of blood T cell repertoires in COVID-19. Here immunoSEQ multiplex PCR was the method, and the copy in TCRdb shows in-frame clones only, minus some. This sample has under 65,000 clones, with 75% to 90% found just once. Sample: peripheral blood. The receptor set was obtained from a man between 60 and 75 years old with COVID-19, enrolled during active disease.

The gene calls are TRBV7-3 and TRBJ1-1; the D gene is possibly TRBD1 (5 bases). V lost 5 bases, J lost 4 bases, and 11 bases lay in between. Per germline, CDR1 SGHTA and CDR2 FQGTGA. The CDR3 is 13 residues long. CDR3 region: CASSQDGGTEAFF. Written as DNA, the CDR3 is TGTGCCAGCAGCCAAGACGGGGGCACTGAAGCTTTCTTT.

This clone was detected once. The gene calls are TRBV5-6 and TRBJ1-3; no clear D gene. Trimming removed 1 base from V and 2 bases from J, with 10 bases in between. Germline CDR1 is SGHDT and CDR2 is YYEEEE. CDR3 size: 15 residues. This chain's CDR3 is CASSLKTSPGNTIYF. CDR3 in DNA: TGTGCCAGCAGCTTGAAGACTTCCCCTGGAAACACCATATATTTT.

This chain uses TRBV27 with TRBJ1-2; 8 bases are shared with TRBD1. Unmatched junction bases numbered 5, after V lost 5 bases and J lost 6 bases. Germline values: CDR1 MNHEY, CDR2 SMNVEV (reference sequence). The CDR3 has 13 amino acids. This chain's CDR3 is CASSPGTGDGYTF. The CDR3 DNA is TGTGCCAGCAGTCCTGGGACAGGCGATGGCTACACCTTC.

This clone was recorded once. The DNA of the CDR3 is TGTGCCAGCAGTTCAGAACAGGTGGAGGGTTCACCCCTCCACTTT. Translating it yields CASSSEQVEGSPLHF. V gene TRBV27 combines with J gene TRBJ1-6, with a tentative D call TRBD1 (5 bases). Trimming stripped 4 bases from V and 9 bases from J, with 16 bases between. CDR1 and CDR2 from the germline V gene are MNHEY and SMNVEV (reference sequence). The CDR3 contains 15 residues.

In its sample, this clone was seen once. The chain employs TRBV11-3 and TRBJ1-2, with D possibly matching TRBD1 (5 bases). Looked up from germline, CDR1 is SGHNT and CDR2 is YENEEA. V was trimmed by 5 bases and J by 8 bases, leaving 24 bases between them. The CDR3 consists of 16 residues. In DNA, the CDR3 is TGTGCCAGCAGCGCTGACAGAACCCGAGGATGGTGGGGCTACACCTTC. It yields the protein CASSADRTRGWWGYTF.

The chain employs TRBV6-5 and TRBJ2-6, with D possibly TRBD1 on 6 matching bases. V lost 6 bases, J lost 1 base, and 7 bases lay in between. The CDR3 is made up of 14 amino acids. CDR1 is MNHEY, CDR2 SVGAGI, per germline. Here the CDR3 DNA reads TGTGCCAGCAGGGGACAATCTGGGGCCAACGTCCTGACTTTC. Amino acid sequence: CASRGQSGANVLTF.

The chain joins TRBV7-3 to TRBJ2-7; unclear D gene. The CDR3 consists of 15 residues. From germline, CDR1 is SGHTA and CDR2 FQGTGA. V lost 2 bases to trimming and J lost 2 bases, with 13 bases between them. CDR3 in DNA: TGTGCCAGCAGCTTATCGTCTGGCGGAACCTACGAGCAGTACTTC. Its translation is CASSLSSGGTYEQYF.

The chain recombines TRBV5-6 with TRBJ1-5, with D unresolved. V was clipped by 3 bases and J by 0 bases, with 10 bases between them. This CDR3 region has 15 residues. Germline V lookup: CDR1 SGHDT, CDR2 YYEEEE. CDR3 coding DNA: TGTGCCAGCAGCTCATTGGCTTATAGCAATCAGCCCCAGCATTTT. This codes for CASSSLAYSNQPQHF.

In regard to this clone: The junction does not match germline at one end; this may be a read error. The chain couples TRBV2 to TRBJ1-2, with D tentatively TRBD1 (6 bases). This CDR3 comprises 11 residues. The germline gives CDR1 SNHLY, CDR2 FYNNEI. CDR3 nucleotides: TGTGCCAGCACCGACCCCTTGGGACACTTCTTC. It encodes CASTDPLGHFF.

The V gene is TRBV10-2, the J gene TRBJ1-1; D is undetermined. Germline CDR1 reads WSHSY; CDR2 reads SAAADI. Trimming removed 0 bases at V and 0 bases at J, with 5 bases between. This CDR3 has 14 residues. The CDR3 loop is CASSESSLNTEAFF. CDR3 sequence (DNA): TGCGCCAGCAGTGAGTCGAGCTTGAACACTGAAGCTTTCTTT.

This chain uses TRBV23-1 with TRBJ1-5; possibly TRBD1 for D (5 bases). TRBV23-1 qualifies as an ORF whose function is uncertain. The CDR3 runs 17 residues. Trimming removed 0 bases at V and 4 bases at J, with 16 bases between. CDR3 residues: CASSQSSTVPPNQPQHF. The CDR3 DNA reads TGCGCCAGCAGTCAATCATCGACAGTGCCCCCGAATCAGCCCCAGCATTTT.

This sequence joins TRBV7-9 and TRBJ1-6; 9 positions match TRBD1. Germline-derived CDR1 and CDR2 are SEHNR and FQNEAQ (reference sequence). The CDR3 covers 13 residues. The J segment lost 9 bases and the V segment lost 4 bases, leaving 1 base of the junction unmatched. The CDR3 DNA reads as TGTGCCAGCAGCTGGGACAGGGTTTCACCCCTCCACTTT. Translating gives CASSWDRVSPLHF.

This chain uses TRBV19 with TRBJ2-3, with D maybe TRBD1 (5 bases). The V gene's germline CDR1 is LNHDA and CDR2 SQIVND (reference sequence). This CDR3 spans 14 amino acids. V was shortened by 4 bases and J by 1 base, with 9 bases between the two germline ends. CDR3 region: CASSTQGGTDTQYF. The CDR3 coding sequence is TGTGCCAGTAGTACCCAAGGGGGCACAGATACGCAGTATTTT.

The V and J genes are TRBV6-5 and TRBJ1-2; unclear D gene. Deletions cut 7 bases from V and 14 bases from J, with 26 bases between. Per the germline V gene, CDR1 is MNHEY and CDR2 is SVGAGI. This CDR3 comprises 14 residues. The CDR3, as DNA: TGTGCCAGCAAGGTACCCGGGGAGAGGTTCAGCTGGACCTTC. Translating gives CASKVPGERFSWTF.

The CDR3: CASSSEGQGYEKLFF. The CDR3 coding sequence is TGCGCCAGCAGCTCAGAGGGACAGGGGTATGAAAAACTGTTTTTT. This sequence joins TRBV5-1 and TRBJ1-4; TRBD1 matches 10 bases. Per the germline V gene, CDR1 is SGHRS and CDR2 is YFSETQ. The CDR3 runs to 15 residues. J was trimmed by 6 bases and V by 3 bases; bases with no gene match: 5.